Shown below are 18 T cell receptor beta chains from a single sample sequenced in a study of cytomegalovirus exposure and HLA in healthy donors listed by TCRdb under 2017. Libraries were built with the immunoSEQ multiplex PCR assay. For the multiplex PCR, a mixture combining 60 forward primers for TCR Vbeta segments and 13 reverse primers for TCR Jbeta segments was used. TCRdb provides this immuneACCESS table in a form limited to in-frame rearrangements. Some clones are lacking; in checked studies, under half of them reflect an unresolved V gene, and why the rest are absent is not known. The sample data list approximately 280,000 clones, and roughly 89% of these were observed just once. The top ten clonotypes cover 3.5% to 4% of the sample. Sample: PBMCs. Source of these receptors: a man aged 35-49 years in good health and CMV-seropositive.

The chain carries TRBV29-1 and TRBJ2-1; a weak D match, TRBD1 (5 bases). There are 14 residues in the CDR3. The germline V and J ends were trimmed by 5 bases and 6 bases, with 17 bases remaining between them. Germline loops: CDR1 SQVTM, CDR2 ANQGSEA. The CDR3 DNA reads as TGCAGCGTTTACGACAGTACCCTCTCCAATGAGCAGTTCTTC. Residues: CSVYDSTLSNEQFF.

The chain joins TRBV6-1 to TRBJ2-7; weak D call: TRBD1 (6 bases). Looked up from germline, CDR1 is MNHNS and CDR2 is SASEGT. This CDR3 is built from 15 residues. Trimming took off 6 bases at V and 3 bases at J, with 18 bases between the two ends. CDR3 bases: TGTGCCAGCAGGAAAGGGACATCCCGGGACTACGAGCAGTACTTC. This gives the protein CASRKGTSRDYEQYF.

CDR3 nucleotides: TGTGCCAGCAGCTCCTCTGGACAGAGAGATCAGCCCCAGCATTTT. This sequence encodes CASSSSGQRDQPQHF. V gene TRBV7-2 combines with J gene TRBJ1-5, with a tentative D call TRBD1 (6 bases). Germline V gives CDR1 SGHTA, CDR2 FQGNSA. Trimming removed 4 bases at V and 5 bases at J, with 15 bases between. There are 15 residues in the CDR3.

Remarks on this clone: Other nucleotide sequences in the sample specify the same CDR3. V gene TRBV28 combines with J gene TRBJ2-7; D is perhaps TRBD2 (6 bases). Trimming took 2 bases from V and 7 from J, leaving 6 bases between them. There are 11 residues in the CDR3. From germline, CDR1 is MDHEN and CDR2 SYDVKM. The CDR3 sequence is CASSLGREQYF. CDR3 bases: TGTGCCAGCAGTTTAGGGAGGGAGCAGTACTTC.

This rearrangement joins TRBV13 to TRBJ2-7, with 13 bases matching TRBD2. Germline CDR1 is PRHDT and CDR2 is FYEKMQ (reference sequence). V lost 4 bases, J lost 1 base, and 13 bases stayed unmatched. The CDR3 contains 19 residues. Here the CDR3 DNA reads TGTGCCAGCAGCTCGAGCGCGGGACTAGCGGGAAAGGGATCCTACGAGCAGTACTTC. This encodes CASSSSAGLAGKGSYEQYF.

The chain employs TRBV4-1 and TRBJ2-5; TRBD1 agrees at 7 bases. The CDR3 is 14 amino acids. Germline CDR1 and CDR2: MGHRA and YSYEKL. V trimming: 2 bases; J trimming: 2 bases; junction bases outside the gene matches: 2. The CDR3 DNA follows: TGCGCCAGCAGCCAACCGGGACAGCAAGAGACCCAGTACTTC. Translating gives CASSQPGQQETQYF.

V is TRBV18 and J is TRBJ1-5; D may be TRBD1 (6 bases). Germline lookup yields CDR1 KGHSH and CDR2 LQKENI. CDR3 length equals 13 residues. V was shortened by 2 bases and J by 7 bases, with 9 bases between the two germline ends. The CDR3 DNA sequence: TGTGCCAGCTCACCAAGCGGGGGCCAGCCCCAGCATTTT. This gives the protein CASSPSGGQPQHF. The full variable domain, with the rest looked up from reference TRBV18 and TRBJ1-5, is NAGVMQNPRHLVRRRGQEARLRCSPMKGHSHVYWYRQLPEEGLKFMVYLQKENIIDESGMPKERFSAEFPKEGPSILRIQQVVRGDSAAYFCASSPSGGQPQHFGDGTRLSIL.

The chain uses TRBV5-4 and TRBJ2-3, with 8 bases fitting TRBD1. The V segment lost 2 bases and the J segment 6 bases; nucleotides outside the gene matches: 5. The CDR3 spans 14 residues. The germline V gene encodes CDR1 SGHNT and CDR2 YYREEE (reference sequence). The CDR3 loop reads CASSLGQGPDTQYF. DNA of the CDR3: TGTGCCAGCAGCTTAGGACAGGGTCCGGATACGCAGTATTTT.

The chain joins TRBV27 to TRBJ1-2, with 7 positions matching TRBD1. Losses at the gene ends were 6 bases for V and 7 bases for J; bases not matched to a gene: 17. This CDR3 has 16 residues. Germline-derived CDR1 and CDR2 are MNHEY and SMNVEV (reference sequence). The DNA for the CDR3 is TGTGCCAGCAGACCGTCCGGGACAGCCTTCATGGGTGGCTACACCTTC. The encoded protein is CASRPSGTAFMGGYTF.

The rearrangement joins TRBV9 to TRBJ2-2, with 9 bases that match TRBD2. Trimming cost V 4 bases and J 5 bases; bases outside gene matches: 6. The germline gives CDR1 SGDLS, CDR2 YYNGEE. This CDR3 region has 15 residues. The CDR3 DNA sequence: TGTGCCAGCAGCCCCCAGGCGGGAGGGACCGGGGAGCTGTTTTTT. Translated, it gives CASSPQAGGTGELFF.

The rearrangement uses TRBV5-4 and TRBJ1-2; no definite D call. This CDR3 comprises 12 residues. Trimming pared 1 base from V and 3 bases from J, leaving 4 bases between. Per germline, CDR1 SGHNT and CDR2 YYREEE (reference sequence). The CDR3 nucleotides read TGTGCCAGCAGCTTGCGAGACTATGGCTACACCTTC. It yields the protein CASSLRDYGYTF.

As for this clone: Other DNA sequences in this sample translate to the same CDR3. This chain connects TRBV27 to TRBJ2-7; D unresolved. Trimming took 4 bases from V and 1 from J, leaving 5 bases between them. Germline loops: CDR1 MNHEY, CDR2 SMNVEV (reference sequence). CDR3 length: 12 amino acids. As DNA, the CDR3 is TGTGCCAGCAGTTCCCAGTCCTACGAGCAGTACTTC. This codes for CASSSQSYEQYF.

The CDR3 loop reads CSVSTGRNTGELFF. Written as DNA, the CDR3 is TGCAGCGTCTCGACTGGAAGGAACACCGGGGAGCTGTTTTTT. This rearrangement joins TRBV29-1 to TRBJ2-2; no clear D gene. V dropped 6 bases and J dropped 1 base, with 12 bases sitting between them. The germline CDR1 and CDR2 sequences are SQVTM and ANQGSEA. The CDR3 length is 14 residues.

CDR3 DNA: TGTGCCAGCAGCTCCGGGACAGCCTACGAGCAGTACTTC. Its translation is CASSSGTAYEQYF. V gene TRBV5-6 combines with J gene TRBJ2-7, with 7 positions matching TRBD1. V was pared by 3 bases and J by 2 bases, with 2 bases of the junction left unmatched. Germline assignment: CDR1 SGHDT and CDR2 YYEEEE. The CDR3 has 13 amino acids.

This clone was seen once. The chain carries TRBV19 and TRBJ2-3; 9 bases are a match to TRBD1. The germline gives CDR1 LNHDA, CDR2 SQIVND (reference sequence). The CDR3 is 13 amino acids. Trimming removed 6 bases from V and 3 bases from J; junction bases left unmatched: 1. CDR3 loop: CASRGTGTDTQYF. CDR3 bases: TGTGCCAGTAGGGGGACAGGGACAGATACGCAGTATTTT.

The chain joins TRBV2 to TRBJ2-3, with D perhaps matching TRBD1 (6 bases). Deletions cut 1 base from V and 4 bases from J, with 9 bases between. In germline, CDR1 is SNHLY, CDR2 FYNNEI. CDR3 length: 14 amino acids. The CDR3 spells CASSEDPGADTQYF. CDR3 bases: TGTGCCAGCAGTGAAGACCCAGGGGCAGATACGCAGTATTTT.

V is TRBV7-2 and J is TRBJ1-5, with a weak D call TRBD1 (5 bases). Germline V lookup: CDR1 SGHTA, CDR2 FQGNSA. This CDR3 has 14 residues. V lost 6 bases, J lost 6 bases, and 15 bases lay in between. In DNA, the CDR3 is TGTGCCAGCAGTTCCCCCGGGGGAGGTCAGCCCCAGCATTTT. It encodes CASSSPGGGQPQHF.

The V call is TRBV4-3, the J call TRBJ1-5, with D unresolved. The CDR3 consists of 13 residues. V gave up 8 bases and J gave up 6 bases, with 14 bases separating them. CDR1 is LGHNA, CDR2 YSLEER, per germline. The chain's CDR3 is CASSTSPGQPQHF. The CDR3, as DNA: TGCGCCAGCTCCACAAGCCCGGGTCAGCCCCAGCATTTT.